This is a list of T cell receptor beta chains from one sample in a study of low-dose radiotherapy and immunotherapy resistance in tumors. TCRdb re-called the reads with MiXCR, one entry per CDR3 protein. The sample has about 30,000 distinct CDR3 sequences, less than 65% seen once. The sequencing here drew on PBMCs, taken after low-dose radiotherapy plus immunotherapy. Receptors were obtained from a male donor with gallbladder cancer. Each CDR3 is given with its conserved first and last residue. The D gene is left open where the match is weak. A clone size is listed for some rows: how often the clone was seen (once, few, many), or a class if it is expanded.

j_call,clone_size,v_call,d_call,cdr3_aa,cdr3_nt
TRBJ2-1,NA,TRBV12-3/TRBV12-4,TRBD2,CASSSTSGGNNEQFF,TGTGCCAGCAGTTCAACTAGCGGGGGGAACAATGAGCAGTTCTTC
TRBJ2-7,NA,TRBV27,TRBD1,CASSSLSGTGFYEQYF,TGTGCCAGCAGTTCGCTCTCCGGGACAGGGTTCTACGAGCAGTACTTC
TRBJ2-3,many,TRBV15,NA,CATSSRKSGSTDTQYF,TGTGCCACCAGCTCCCGAAAAAGCGGATCCACAGATACGCAGTATTTT
TRBJ2-5,many,TRBV6-5,NA,CASSSPGGQETQYF,TGTGCCAGCAGTTCACCGGGCGGACAAGAGACCCAGTACTTC
TRBJ1-1,few,TRBV12-3/TRBV12-4,NA,CASSLWQGQRRTNTEAFF,TGTGCCAGCAGTTTGTGGCAGGGTCAGCGCAGGACGAACACTGAAGCTTTCTTT
TRBJ2-3,medium-sized,TRBV5-1,NA,CASSSNAATDTQYF,TGCGCCAGCAGCTCCAACGCCGCTACAGATACGCAGTATTTT
TRBJ2-1,NA,TRBV29-1,NA,CSDLSYNEQFF,TGCAGCGACCTATCCTACAATGAGCAGTTCTTC
TRBJ2-4,few,TRBV5-1,TRBD1,CASSPTGGIENIQYF,TGCGCCAGCAGCCCGACAGGGGGAATCGAAAACATTCAGTACTTC
TRBJ2-6,many,TRBV11-1,NA,CASSWGVSGANVLTF,TGTGCCAGCAGTTGGGGGGTCTCTGGGGCCAACGTCCTGACTTTC
TRBJ2-7,NA,TRBV28,NA,CASSGREGAFDEQYF,TGTGCCAGCAGTGGCCGGGAGGGGGCTTTCGACGAGCAGTACTTC
TRBJ2-7,many,TRBV28,NA,CASSRLGPSKYEQYF,TGTGCCAGCAGTCGTCTCGGACCGTCGAAGTACGAGCAGTACTTC
TRBJ2-1,NA,TRBV13,TRBD2,CASSTGLAGGRYNEQFF,TGTGCCAGCAGCACGGGACTAGCGGGGGGGCGTTACAATGAGCAGTTCTTC
TRBJ2-5,NA,TRBV16,NA,CASSQSTGQETQYF,TGTGCCAGCAGCCAATCAACGGGCCAAGAGACCCAGTACTTC
TRBJ1-2,NA,TRBV20-1,NA,CSARDATGRYGYTF,TGCAGTGCTAGGGACGCTACAGGGAGGTATGGCTACACCTTC
TRBJ2-1,NA,TRBV5-1,TRBD2,CASSLPLAGGVNEQFF,TGCGCCAGCAGCTTGCCCCTAGCGGGGGGGGTCAATGAGCAGTTCTTC
TRBJ2-5,NA,TRBV29-1,TRBD1,CSAGTGSRETQYF,TGCAGCGCCGGGACAGGGTCCAGAGAGACCCAGTACTTC
TRBJ2-6,medium-sized,TRBV7-9,NA,CARGYSGANVLTF,TGTGCCAGGGGATACTCTGGGGCCAACGTCCTGACTTTC
TRBJ1-4,many,TRBV3-1,NA,CASSQEVAPKGFF,TGTGCCAGCAGCCAAGAAGTGGCTCCTAAGGGGTTTTTT
TRBJ2-6,NA,TRBV2,NA,CASSEERGSGANVLTF,TGTGCCAGCAGTGAAGAACGGGGGTCTGGGGCCAACGTCCTGACTTTC
TRBJ1-2,many,TRBV7-2,NA,CASSLGGGEGRGYTF,TGTGCCAGCAGCTTAGGGGGGGGAGAGGGGCGAGGCTACACCTTC
TRBJ2-7,NA,TRBV6-1,TRBD1,CATRTGGVEQYF,TGTGCCACTAGGACAGGGGGCGTTGAGCAGTACTTC
TRBJ2-1,NA,TRBV11-2,NA,CASSLPGRGHNEQFF,TGTGCCAGCAGCTTACCTGGGCGGGGCCACAATGAGCAGTTCTTC
TRBJ2-1,NA,TRBV11-1,TRBD2,CASSSGLAGRNEQFF,TGTGCCAGCAGCTCGGGACTAGCGGGACGCAATGAGCAGTTCTTC
TRBJ1-4,NA,TRBV18,NA,CASRKGTLNANEKLFF,TGTGCCAGCAGGAAGGGAACCCTAAACGCTAATGAAAAACTGTTTTTT
TRBJ2-7,NA,TRBV2,NA,CASSPEARKQYF,TGTGCCAGCAGTCCCGAAGCGAGAAAGCAGTACTTC
TRBJ1-2,NA,TRBV12-3/TRBV12-4,NA,CASSLNSYGYTF,TGTGCCAGCAGTTTAAACAGCTATGGCTACACCTTC
TRBJ2-6,NA,TRBV29-1,NA,CSVEDEGGSGANVLTF,TGCAGCGTTGAAGACGAGGGGGGCTCTGGGGCCAACGTCCTGACTTTC
TRBJ2-2,many,TRBV7-2,TRBD2,CASSLVAGGPHTGELFF,TGTGCCAGCAGCTTAGTAGCGGGGGGGCCACACACCGGGGAGCTGTTTTTT
TRBJ2-1,once,TRBV7-9,NA,CASSSRGEGTALF,TGTGCCAGCAGCTCCCGGGGGGAGGGGACAGCTCTCTTC
TRBJ2-5,NA,TRBV9,TRBD2,CASSVYYRGTSGRETQYF,TGTGCCAGCAGCGTCTATTATCGCGGGACTAGCGGGAGGGAGACCCAGTACTTC
TRBJ2-2,NA,TRBV7-8,TRBD1,CASSLALGQGLSGELFF,TGTGCCAGCAGCTTAGCTCTGGGACAGGGTTTATCCGGGGAGCTGTTTTTT
TRBJ2-1,NA,TRBV3-1,TRBD2,CASSHASGGAYNEQFF,TGTGCCAGCAGCCATGCTAGCGGGGGGGCCTACAATGAGCAGTTCTTC
TRBJ2-1,NA,TRBV12-3/TRBV12-4,TRBD2,CASSFRRRENNEQFF,TGTGCCAGCAGTTTTCGTCGGCGGGAGAACAATGAGCAGTTCTTC
TRBJ1-5,many,TRBV19,NA,CASSIGGAGQPQHF,TGTGCCAGTAGTATAGGGGGGGCAGGTCAGCCCCAGCATTTT
TRBJ1-1,NA,TRBV5-1,NA,CASRGSMNTEAFF,TGCGCCAGCAGGGGCAGCATGAACACTGAAGCTTTCTTT
TRBJ2-1,NA,TRBV28,NA,CASSPGAYNEQFF,TGTGCCAGCAGCCCCGGGGCCTACAATGAGCAGTTCTTC
TRBJ2-7,NA,TRBV15,TRBD2,CATSREGLAGSEQYF,TGTGCCACCAGCAGAGAGGGACTAGCGGGAAGCGAGCAGTACTTC
TRBJ1-5,many,TRBV3-1,TRBD1,CASRQTGGNQPQHF,TGTGCCAGCAGGCAGACAGGGGGCAATCAGCCCCAGCATTTT
TRBJ2-1,NA,TRBV6-1,NA,CACHRDSLNEQFF,TGTGCCTGCCATAGGGACTCTCTCAATGAGCAGTTCTTC
TRBJ2-1,NA,TRBV3-1,TRBD2,CASSQEKAGGPPDEQFF,TGTGCCAGCAGCCAAGAAAAAGCGGGAGGGCCGCCGGATGAGCAGTTCTTC
TRBJ2-2,medium-sized,TRBV9,TRBD2,CASSVKEREGPGELFF,TGTGCCAGCAGCGTAAAAGAGCGGGAGGGCCCCGGGGAGCTGTTTTTT
TRBJ2-1,NA,TRBV7-3,TRBD2,CASSPPNGLVHSYNEQFF,TGTGCCAGCAGCCCACCCAACGGACTAGTCCACTCCTACAATGAGCAGTTCTTC
TRBJ2-7,many,TRBV28,TRBD1,CASSSGGATYEQYF,TGTGCCAGCAGCTCAGGGGGCGCCACCTACGAGCAGTACTTC
TRBJ2-1,many,TRBV7-9,TRBD2,CASSRQGGLGNEQFF,TGTGCCAGCAGCCGCCAAGGGGGACTAGGCAATGAGCAGTTCTTC
TRBJ1-1,many,TRBV7-9,TRBD1,CASAKTGAGTEAFF,TGTGCCAGCGCGAAGACAGGGGCGGGAACTGAAGCTTTCTTT
TRBJ2-3,NA,TRBV12-3/TRBV12-4,TRBD2,CASISGLAGLADTQYF,TGTGCCAGCATTTCGGGACTAGCCGGTCTCGCAGATACGCAGTATTTT
TRBJ2-5,NA,TRBV24-1,TRBD2,CATSDLQLAGGRETQYF,TGTGCCACCAGTGATTTGCAACTAGCGGGGGGGCGCGAGACCCAGTACTTC
TRBJ1-5,NA,TRBV28,NA,CASSLQGTSNQPQHF,TGTGCCAGCAGCTTACAGGGAACTTCAAATCAGCCCCAGCATTTT
TRBJ1-2,NA,TRBV5-5,NA,CASSAREPGGPYTF,TGTGCCAGCAGCGCCAGAGAGCCAGGAGGGCCCTACACCTTC
TRBJ1-6,few,TRBV19,NA,CASRVNWDSPLHF,TGTGCCAGCAGGGTGAATTGGGATTCACCCCTCCACTTT
TRBJ1-2,medium-sized,TRBV6-6,NA,CATRDGDVYGYTF,TGTGCCACCCGGGACGGAGACGTCTATGGCTACACCTTC
TRBJ2-1,NA,TRBV20-1,NA,CSAGGHSYNEQFF,TGCAGTGCTGGTGGACATTCGTACAATGAGCAGTTCTTC